The 8 T cell receptor beta chains given below trace back to one sample, sequenced in a study of T cells in tuberculosis. This table comes from immunoSEQ multiplex PCR, and its TCRdb copy is limited to in-frame clones, with some not included. The data show under 40,000 clones, approximately 95% seen once. Specimen: PBMCs. Receptors originate from a donor between 10 and 29 years old with latent tuberculosis or without tuberculosis infection.

This chain links TRBV9 with TRBJ2-7; 7 bases are shared with TRBD1. Trimming cost V 3 bases and J 2 bases; bases outside gene matches: 2. The CDR3 runs to 13 residues. The V gene's germline CDR1 is SGDLS and CDR2 YYNGEE. CDR3 DNA: TGTGCCAGCAGCGCCGGACAGGCCTACGAGCAGTACTTC. It is translated as CASSAGQAYEQYF.

This chain links TRBV7-9 with TRBJ2-5, with TRBD1 matching 9 bases. Germline V gene lookup returns CDR1 SEHNR and CDR2 FQNEAQ (reference sequence). J gave up 9 bases and V 3 bases, and 8 bases lay outside the gene matches. The CDR3 contains 14 residues. CDR3 loop: CASSFSGQGFSQYF. The CDR3 DNA sequence: TGTGCCAGCAGCTTTTCGGGACAGGGTTTTTCCCAGTACTTC.

This chain joins TRBV6-1 and TRBJ1-2; the match to TRBD1 covers 9 bases. Germline V gene data show CDR1 as MNHNS and CDR2 as SASEGT. The CDR3 is 15 residues long. V lost 7 bases to trimming and J lost 0 bases; unmatched junction nucleotides: 6. CDR3 protein: CASIIRDRANYGYTF. Written as DNA, the CDR3 is TGTGCCAGCATCATCCGGGACAGGGCTAACTATGGCTACACCTTC.

The chain joins TRBV2 to TRBJ2-3, with D unclear. From germline, CDR1 is SNHLY and CDR2 FYNNEI. The V gene lost 5 bases and the J gene lost 7 bases, with 13 bases spanning the gap. This CDR3 region has 13 residues. This chain's CDR3 is CASSPTPIYTQYF. The CDR3 DNA reads TGTGCCAGCAGTCCCACCCCTATATATACGCAGTATTTT.

As for this clone: Distinct nucleotide sequences in the sample also encode this CDR3. CDR3 region: CASSGTGEDQPQHF. As DNA, the CDR3 is TGTGCCAGCAGCGGGACAGGCGAGGATCAGCCCCAGCATTTT. V and J are TRBV2 and TRBJ1-5; 8 bases match TRBD1. CDR1 is SNHLY and CDR2 is FYNNEI in the germline V gene. CDR3 length: 14 residues. V dropped 6 bases and J dropped 5; count of bases not matched to a gene: 6.

The chain employs TRBV7-9 and TRBJ2-2; possible D gene TRBD1, 5 bases. The CDR3 is made up of 14 amino acids. Per the germline V gene, CDR1 is SEHNR and CDR2 is FQNEAQ (reference sequence). V gave up 0 bases and J gave up 9 bases, with 11 bases separating them. CDR3 residues: CASSLAGPERELFF. The CDR3 DNA reads TGTGCCAGCAGCTTAGCGGGGCCAGAACGGGAGCTGTTTTTT. Based on the CDR3 plus reference TRBV7-9 and TRBJ2-2, the full variable domain is DTGVSQNPRHKITKRGQNVTFRCDPISEHNRLYWYRQTLGQGPEFLTYFQNEAQLEKSRLLSDRFSAERPKGSFSTLEIQRTEQGDSAMYLCASSLAGPERELFFGEGSRLTVL.

This chain joins TRBV25-1 and TRBJ2-1; 9 bases agree with TRBD2. Germline V gives CDR1 MGHDK, CDR2 SYGVNS. The CDR3 sequence is 15 residues long. V lost 8 bases, J lost 0 bases, and 5 bases stayed unmatched. CDR3 region: CASGTTSGSYNEQFF. The CDR3 nucleotides read TGTGCCAGCGGGACGACTAGCGGCTCCTACAATGAGCAGTTCTTC.

This clone was picked up one time. The chain couples TRBV30 to TRBJ2-7, with 9 nucleotides matching TRBD2. J was trimmed by 5 bases and V by 2 bases; bases with no gene match: 10. CDR3 length: 15 residues. Germline CDR1 reads GTSNPN; CDR2 reads SVGIG (reference sequence). The CDR3 sequence is CAWSPPGTSFHEQYF. The CDR3 coding sequence is TGTGCCTGGAGTCCCCCCGGGACTAGCTTCCACGAGCAGTACTTC.